Listed below are T cell receptor beta chains from one sample, sequenced in a study of long-term antiretroviral therapy in people with HIV. Libraries were prepared by immunoSEQ multiplex PCR; TCRdb keeps only in-frame clonotypes and omits some of them. The table has 25,000 to 30,000 clones, over 80% seen once. The starting material was unsorted PBMCs, obtained 0.8 years before starting antiretroviral therapy. The receptors were gathered from a man aged 18 to 29 with HIV. Each CDR3 is given with its conserved first and last residue. The D gene is left open where the match is weak.

J gene	V gene	D gene	CDR3 length	CDR3 protein
TRBJ2-7	TRBV25-1	TRBD2	18	CASYRLAGGSRCVYEQYF
TRBJ1-5	TRBV6-5	.	13	CASSYNNNQPQHF
TRBJ1-1	TRBV19	.	16	CASRQANQGRTGQAFF
TRBJ2-7	TRBV7-2	TRBD2	17	CASSFGTSGRAIYEQYF
TRBJ2-7	TRBV5-6	TRBD2	15	CASSWAERGAYEQYF
TRBJ2-7	TRBV7-8	TRBD2	17	CASSLGLAPVEGYEQYF
TRBJ1-1	TRBV5-7	.	17	CASSFWQGVVPNTEAFF
TRBJ1-1	TRBV27	.	14	CASSLGGANTEAFF
TRBJ2-7	TRBV29-1	TRBD1	14	CSVEPGTANYEQYF
TRBJ2-7	TRBV29-1	.	13	CSVEVESSYEQYF
TRBJ2-7	TRBV30	.	14	CAWSGGGSSYEQYF
TRBJ2-2	TRBV6-5	.	14	CASSPRGHTGELFF
TRBJ2-4	TRBV4-3	.	19	CASSQVLWAPSKAKNIQYF
TRBJ2-7	TRBV30	.	13	CAWTRAGIYEQYF
TRBJ2-6	TRBV4-3	TRBD1	17	CASSQVNRGPGANVLTF
TRBJ1-1	TRBV4-1	.	15	CASSQGGPANTEAFF
TRBJ2-5	TRBV5-1	.	12	CASSTNEETQYF
TRBJ2-7	TRBV29-1	TRBD2	15	CSVQPSGGGIYEQYF
TRBJ2-5	TRBV7-9	TRBD2	16	CASSYGLAGGPETQYF
TRBJ1-2	TRBV6-5	.	13	CASTPGSNYGYTF
TRBJ2-5	TRBV28	TRBD1	15	CASSSGQGHGETQYF
TRBJ1-1	TRBV25-1	.	15	CASSGRDTQGTEAFF
TRBJ2-7	TRBV30	TRBD1	12	CAWSGQGYEQYF
TRBJ2-7	TRBV10-1	.	15	CASSESRGESYEQYF
TRBJ1-2	TRBV25-1	.	11	CASSWDRGYTF
TRBJ2-7	TRBV27	.	14	CASSVGRGAYEQYF
TRBJ2-4	TRBV5-6	TRBD1	15	CASSIGQGALTDQYF
TRBJ2-5	TRBV2	.	12	CASRTSVETQYF
TRBJ2-7	TRBV4-3	TRBD1	14	CASSQAQGAYEQYF
TRBJ1-3	TRBV5-6	.	13	CASSFFDKNTIYF
TRBJ2-5	TRBV5-1	TRBD2	16	CASSSLARGGLETQYF
TRBJ2-7	TRBV16	.	14	CASSQNRGGNEQYF
TRBJ2-3	TRBV5-1	.	16	CASSLELEKSTDTQYF
TRBJ2-6	TRBV5-6	.	14	CASSLWVGANVLTF
TRBJ2-5	TRBV11-1	.	14	CASSFRRGQETQYF
TRBJ2-2	TRBV2	TRBD2	15	CASTSSGGAAGELFF
TRBJ2-1	TRBV27	TRBD2	14	CASSLGREFGEQFF
TRBJ2-7	TRBV6-1	.	12	CASSEHSYEQYF
TRBJ2-7	TRBV7-9	.	13	CASSPPLLYEQYF
TRBJ2-6	TRBV6-4	.	15	CASSDSSSGANVLTF
TRBJ1-1	TRBV7-8	.	14	CASSLPGTRREAFF
TRBJ2-5	TRBV7-3	.	13	CASSLGKGETQYF
TRBJ2-5	TRBV11-2	TRBD1	14	CASSTNDREETQYF
TRBJ1-1	TRBV7-9	.	12	CASSSTSVEAFF
TRBJ1-1	TRBV5-1	.	15	CASSLAAGARTEAFF
TRBJ1-5	TRBV4-3	.	13	CASSPGNNQPQHF
TRBJ2-5	TRBV12-5	.	13	CASSHSHQETQYF
TRBJ1-2	TRBV7-8	.	13	CASSSGEWGGYTF
TRBJ2-7	TRBV14	.	14	CASSQRDSAYEQYF
TRBJ1-2	TRBV6-1	.	14	CASSEPGANYGYTF
TRBJ1-3	TRBV5-4	.	14	CASSFGTAGNTIYF
TRBJ2-7	TRBV10-3	TRBD2	13	CAILAGGEVEQYF
TRBJ1-2	TRBV27	TRBD1	12	CASSSPGGGYTF